The 8 T cell receptor beta chains in this list originate from one sample, sequenced in a study of identical twins. TCRdb called the 5' RACE reads again in MiXCR, with one record for every CDR3 protein. The sample gives some 460,000 distinct CDR3 sequences, over 12% of which show up once; 0.52% is in the top ten. This sample also appeared in a second study, on yellow fever vaccine responses in identical twins.

Material: CD4+ T cells sorted from blood. The receptors derive from a young woman in good health.

This clonotype was counted only a few times. The genes are TRBV2 and TRBJ2-5; TRBD2 matches 10 bases. Germline CDR1 and CDR2: SNHLY and FYNNEI. The junction had 4 bases not matched to a gene; V was cut back by 7 bases and J by 5 bases. This CDR3 has 13 residues. The CDR3 nucleotides are TGTGCCAGCAATAAAGCGGGGGGGGAGACCCAGTACTTC. It specifies CASNKAGGETQYF. The variable domain in full, completed from reference TRBV2 and TRBJ2-5, reads EPEVTQTPSHQVTQMGQEVILRCVPISNHLYFYWYRQILGQKVEFLVSFYNNEISEKSEIFDDQFSVERPDGSNFTLKIRSTKLEDSAMYFCASNKAGGETQYFGPGTRLLVL.

The rearrangement links TRBV6-1 to TRBJ1-5; a possible D gene is TRBD1 (6 bases). The CDR3 is made up of 15 amino acids. CDR1 and CDR2 from the germline V gene are MNHNS and SASEGT. Trimming stripped 6 bases from V and 0 bases from J, with 12 bases between. The CDR3 bases are TGTGCCAGCAGAGCGGACAGAAATAGCAATCAGCCCCAGCATTTT. Translating it yields CASRADRNSNQPQHF.

This clonotype was recorded a few times. This rearrangement joins TRBV11-2 to TRBJ2-7; D is possibly TRBD1 or TRBD2 (5 bases each). CDR3 size: 16 residues. Trimming removed 5 bases from V and 1 base from J, with 18 bases in between. Germline V lookup: CDR1 SGHAT, CDR2 FQNNGV. CDR3 coding DNA: TGTGCCAGCAGCCCTGGTCTTCGGGACGTATCCTACGAGCAGTACTTC. It specifies CASSPGLRDVSYEQYF.

This rearrangement joins TRBV7-6 to TRBJ2-1; 9 positions agree with TRBD2. Per germline, CDR1 SGHVS and CDR2 FNYEAQ. The CDR3 sequence is 16 residues long. V lost 5 bases to trimming and J lost 8 bases; unmatched junction nucleotides: 13. The DNA of the CDR3 is TGTGCCAGCAGCGCAGTCATGGTAGCGGGAGATGATGAGCAGTTCTTC. Translating it yields CASSAVMVAGDDEQFF. The whole variable domain, filled in from reference TRBV7-6 and TRBJ2-1, reads GAGVSQSPRYKVTKRGQDVALRCDPISGHVSLYWYRQALGQGPEFLTYFNYEAQQDKSGLPNDRFSAERPEGSISTLTIQRTEQRDSAMYRCASSAVMVAGDDEQFFGPGTRLTVL.

This clonotype was counted only a few times. This chain joins TRBV20-1 and TRBJ2-5, with 8 nucleotides matching TRBD2. CDR3 size: 15 residues. Germline lookup yields CDR1 DFQATT and CDR2 SNEGSKA (reference sequence). V was pared by 0 bases and J by 4 bases, with 7 bases of the junction left unmatched. The CDR3 is CSARDGRGGAETQYF. The CDR3 nucleotides are TGCAGTGCTAGAGACGGGAGGGGGGGCGCAGAGACCCAGTACTTC.

There are many counts of this clonotype. V gene TRBV6-5 combines with J gene TRBJ2-7; D might be TRBD1 or TRBD2, each matching 5 bases. The germline V and J ends were trimmed by 4 bases and 2 bases, with 15 bases remaining between them. Germline V gene sequence: CDR1 MNHEY, CDR2 SVGAGI. CDR3 length equals 15 residues. The chain's CDR3 is CASSFGSGPTYEQYF. CDR3 bases: TGTGCCAGCAGTTTCGGTTCGGGACCCACCTACGAGCAGTACTTC.

This clonotype was observed a single time. The chain employs TRBV6-5 and TRBJ2-7; TRBD2 matches 8 bases. This CDR3 region has 15 residues. CDR1 and CDR2 (germline): MNHEY, SVGAGI. The V segment lost 4 bases and the J segment 2 bases; nucleotides outside the gene matches: 7. The DNA for the CDR3 is TGTGCCAGCAGTTCAAAGCGGGGGAGCACCTACGAGCAGTACTTC. It encodes CASSSKRGSTYEQYF.

This clonotype was seen only a few times. The chain employs TRBV7-9 and TRBJ1-1, with TRBD1 as a possible D gene (6 bases). Germline V gene data show CDR1 as SEHNR and CDR2 as FQNEAQ (reference sequence). V was shortened by 5 bases and J by 1 base, with 11 bases between the two germline ends. The CDR3 runs 14 residues. The CDR3 nucleotides are TGTGCCAGCAGCCTACTGGACAGGAACACTGAAGCTTTCTTT. Protein sequence: CASSLLDRNTEAFF.